This entry concerns a single T cell receptor (beta chain). Its antigen is currently unknown. The data were obtained in a study of T cell repertoires in cytomegalovirus infection. Looking at the study overall: Evidence of both CMV infection and a matching HLA type came from public TCR beta signatures. Study-wide findings and caveats: Pooled public TCR beta family frequency picked out CMV carriers with the relevant HLA. The study found HLA-C-restricted CMV-specific TCR beta clonotypes dominating the ex vivo response.

TCRdb independently ran MiXCR on the reads; one entry per CDR3 protein. In the table there are some 320,000 distinct CDR3 sequences, 25% to 30% of which are singletons. Germline V CDR1 and CDR2: SGHVS, FNYEAQ. The ends were cut back, 2 bases at V and 4 bases at J, with 8 bases in the middle. The CDR3 totals 13 residues. The rearrangement joins TRBV7-6 to TRBJ1-1; D not certain. Sequences were derived from cultured PBMCs, sampled from culture after CMV antigen stimulation. This receptor was obtained from a human donor in good health (CMV status not recorded). Some clones in this sample may be carry-over from other donors' samples. CDR3 nucleotide sequence: TGTGCCAGCAGCTTAACTACAGTCACTGAAGCTTTCTTT. Encoded protein: CASSLTTVTEAFF.